This T cell receptor (beta chain) is drawn from a study of cytomegalovirus exposure and HLA in healthy donors. This clone was picked up a small number of times. The PCR used 60 Vbeta and 13 Jbeta primers. TCRdb keeps only in-frame clones here, not all; method: immunoSEQ multiplex PCR. This repertoire shows 150,000 to 200,000 clones, about four fifths found once; its top ten account for 11% to 15%. V gave up 5 bases and J gave up 5 bases; unmatched junction bases: 2. The germline CDR1 and CDR2 sequences are DFQATT and SNEGSKA (reference sequence). This CDR3 contains 11 residues. Sequenced: PBMCs. J is TRBJ2-7 and V is TRBV20-1; the match to TRBD1 covers 8 bases. This sequence was found in a woman aged 25 to 45 in good health and CMV-seropositive. CDR3 sequence (DNA): TGCAGTGCTCGGACAGGGAACGAGCAGTACTTC. This gives the protein CSARTGNEQYF.